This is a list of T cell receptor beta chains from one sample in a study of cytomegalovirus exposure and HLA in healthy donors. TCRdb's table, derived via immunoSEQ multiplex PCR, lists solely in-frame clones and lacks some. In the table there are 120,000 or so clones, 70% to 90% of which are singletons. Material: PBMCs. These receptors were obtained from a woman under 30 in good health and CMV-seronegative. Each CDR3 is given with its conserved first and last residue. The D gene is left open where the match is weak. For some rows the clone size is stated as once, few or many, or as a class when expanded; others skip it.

CASTTFGQTWDTEAFF TGTGCCAGCACCACCTTTGGACAGACCTGGGACACTGAAGCTTTCTTT . TRBJ1-1 . TRBV7-8
CASRPAGFRPEQYF TGTGCCAGCAGACCGGCGGGCTTTAGGCCCGAGCAGTACTTC . TRBJ2-7 . TRBV2
CASSQTRDYFSYEQYF TGTGCCAGCAGCCAGACCCGGGACTATTTTTCCTACGAGCAGTACTTC TRBD2 TRBJ2-7 . TRBV14
CASSSLTGGSSPLHF TGTGCCAGCAGCTCGCTGACAGGGGGAAGTTCACCCCTCCACTTT TRBD1 TRBJ1-6 . TRBV7-8
CASSSGTGHNEQFF TGTGCCAGCTCATCAGGGACAGGACACAATGAGCAGTTCTTC TRBD1 TRBJ2-1 . TRBV18
CASSEGQGRNYGYTF TGTGCCAGCAGTGAGGGACAGGGGCGAAACTATGGCTACACCTTC TRBD1 TRBJ1-2 . TRBV2
CASSSPSGGNQPQHF TGTGCCAGCAGTTCCCCCTCCGGGGGCAATCAGCCCCAGCATTTT . TRBJ1-5 . TRBV28
CASSLGQGFQPQHF TGTGCCAGCAGCTTGGGACAGGGATTTCAGCCCCAGCATTTT TRBD1 TRBJ1-5 . TRBV5-6
CASSLTGVGTDTQYF TGTGCCAGCAGCCTTACGGGGGTAGGGACAGATACGCAGTATTTT . TRBJ2-3 . TRBV7-9
CASSISGGTGAYEQYF TGTGCCAGTAGTATTAGTGGTGGGACAGGGGCTTACGAGCAGTACTTC TRBD1 TRBJ2-7 . TRBV19
CASSQEGTDTEAFF TGCGCCAGCAGCCAAGAAGGGACAGACACTGAAGCTTTCTTT TRBD1 TRBJ1-1 . TRBV4-1
CASWQRQGNEKLFF TGTGCCAGCTGGCAACGACAGGGGAACGAAAAACTGTTTTTT TRBD1 TRBJ1-4 . TRBV28
CASSEGTGVVYEQYF TGTGCCAGCAGCGAAGGGACAGGGGTTGTGTACGAGCAGTACTTC TRBD1 TRBJ2-7 . TRBV5-5
CASSQEGGTDYSNQPQHF TGCGCCAGCAGCCAAGAAGGGGGCACAGACTATAGCAATCAGCCCCAGCATTTT TRBD1 TRBJ1-5 once TRBV4-1
CASPGLTSYNEQFF TGTGCCAGCCCGGGACTAACCTCCTACAATGAGCAGTTCTTC TRBD2 TRBJ2-1 . TRBV2
CAISGTVQETQYF TGTGCCATCAGTGGGACAGTTCAAGAGACCCAGTACTTC . TRBJ2-5 . TRBV10-3
CASTRYGNYGYTF TGTGCCAGCACCCGATACGGGAACTATGGCTACACCTTC . TRBJ1-2 . TRBV6-5
CASSWGPYNEQFF TGTGCCAGCAGTTGGGGGCCCTACAATGAGCAGTTCTTC . TRBJ2-1 . TRBV27
CASSEKWAYGYTF TGTGCCAGCAGTGAAAAGTGGGCCTATGGCTACACCTTC . TRBJ1-2 . TRBV25-1
CASSIGWSMGGDEQFF TGTGCCAGTAGTATAGGTTGGAGTATGGGAGGAGATGAGCAGTTCTTC . TRBJ2-1 . TRBV19
CASGRLAATDTQYF TGTGCCAGCGGGCGACTAGCGGCAACAGATACGCAGTATTTT TRBD2 TRBJ2-3 . TRBV11-3
CASLPAGGLQQYF TGTGCCAGCCTCCCAGCGGGGGGGCTACAACAGTACTTC TRBD2 TRBJ2-7 . TRBV13
CASSLGRAGGSYEQYF TGTGCCAGCAGCTTAGGTCGGGCAGGGGGATCCTACGAGCAGTACTTC TRBD1 TRBJ2-7 . TRBV7-7
CASSGGRKETQYF TGTGCCAGCTCGGGGGGCCGGAAAGAGACCCAGTACTTC . TRBJ2-5 once TRBV2
CASSGTGQLYEQYF TGTGCCAGCAGCGGAACGGGACAGCTATACGAGCAGTACTTC TRBD1 TRBJ2-7 . TRBV7-2
CASSGQQHSNQPQHF TGTGCCAGCAGCGGACAGCAGCATAGCAATCAGCCCCAGCATTTT . TRBJ1-5 . TRBV2
CASSLGTSGRSYEQYF TGTGCCAGCAGCCTCGGGACTAGCGGGCGATCCTACGAGCAGTACTTC TRBD2 TRBJ2-7 . TRBV11-3
CASTGQGAFTVREKLFF TGTGCCAGCACCGGACAGGGGGCCTTTACGGTTCGTGAAAAACTGTTTTTT TRBD1 TRBJ1-4 . TRBV25-1
CASSVVSGGATGANVLTF TGTGCCAGCAGCGTAGTCTCAGGGGGCGCGACCGGGGCCAACGTCCTGACTTTC TRBD1 TRBJ2-6 . TRBV9
CASREDRVIYGYTF TGTGCCAGCAGGGAAGACAGGGTAATCTATGGCTACACCTTC TRBD1 TRBJ1-2 . TRBV2
CASSRLTGGAFF TGTGCCAGCAGTCGCTTGACAGGGGGAGCTTTCTTT TRBD1 TRBJ1-1 . TRBV6-5
CASKTGGSGANVLTF TGTGCCAGCAAGACAGGGGGCTCCGGGGCCAACGTCCTGACTTTC TRBD1 TRBJ2-6 . TRBV6-1
CASSHSGVGGSPPRRAGELFF TGTGCCAGCAGCCACTCTGGTGTTGGCGGGAGCCCCCCGCGGCGGGCCGGGGAGCTGTTTTTT TRBD2 TRBJ2-2 . TRBV4-2
CASSSSGAYEQYF TGTGCCAGTAGTAGCAGCGGAGCCTACGAGCAGTACTTC . TRBJ2-7 . TRBV19
CASSIRGLAGALNEQFF TGTGCCAGTAGTATACGGGGACTAGCGGGAGCCCTTAATGAGCAGTTCTTC TRBD2 TRBJ2-1 . TRBV19